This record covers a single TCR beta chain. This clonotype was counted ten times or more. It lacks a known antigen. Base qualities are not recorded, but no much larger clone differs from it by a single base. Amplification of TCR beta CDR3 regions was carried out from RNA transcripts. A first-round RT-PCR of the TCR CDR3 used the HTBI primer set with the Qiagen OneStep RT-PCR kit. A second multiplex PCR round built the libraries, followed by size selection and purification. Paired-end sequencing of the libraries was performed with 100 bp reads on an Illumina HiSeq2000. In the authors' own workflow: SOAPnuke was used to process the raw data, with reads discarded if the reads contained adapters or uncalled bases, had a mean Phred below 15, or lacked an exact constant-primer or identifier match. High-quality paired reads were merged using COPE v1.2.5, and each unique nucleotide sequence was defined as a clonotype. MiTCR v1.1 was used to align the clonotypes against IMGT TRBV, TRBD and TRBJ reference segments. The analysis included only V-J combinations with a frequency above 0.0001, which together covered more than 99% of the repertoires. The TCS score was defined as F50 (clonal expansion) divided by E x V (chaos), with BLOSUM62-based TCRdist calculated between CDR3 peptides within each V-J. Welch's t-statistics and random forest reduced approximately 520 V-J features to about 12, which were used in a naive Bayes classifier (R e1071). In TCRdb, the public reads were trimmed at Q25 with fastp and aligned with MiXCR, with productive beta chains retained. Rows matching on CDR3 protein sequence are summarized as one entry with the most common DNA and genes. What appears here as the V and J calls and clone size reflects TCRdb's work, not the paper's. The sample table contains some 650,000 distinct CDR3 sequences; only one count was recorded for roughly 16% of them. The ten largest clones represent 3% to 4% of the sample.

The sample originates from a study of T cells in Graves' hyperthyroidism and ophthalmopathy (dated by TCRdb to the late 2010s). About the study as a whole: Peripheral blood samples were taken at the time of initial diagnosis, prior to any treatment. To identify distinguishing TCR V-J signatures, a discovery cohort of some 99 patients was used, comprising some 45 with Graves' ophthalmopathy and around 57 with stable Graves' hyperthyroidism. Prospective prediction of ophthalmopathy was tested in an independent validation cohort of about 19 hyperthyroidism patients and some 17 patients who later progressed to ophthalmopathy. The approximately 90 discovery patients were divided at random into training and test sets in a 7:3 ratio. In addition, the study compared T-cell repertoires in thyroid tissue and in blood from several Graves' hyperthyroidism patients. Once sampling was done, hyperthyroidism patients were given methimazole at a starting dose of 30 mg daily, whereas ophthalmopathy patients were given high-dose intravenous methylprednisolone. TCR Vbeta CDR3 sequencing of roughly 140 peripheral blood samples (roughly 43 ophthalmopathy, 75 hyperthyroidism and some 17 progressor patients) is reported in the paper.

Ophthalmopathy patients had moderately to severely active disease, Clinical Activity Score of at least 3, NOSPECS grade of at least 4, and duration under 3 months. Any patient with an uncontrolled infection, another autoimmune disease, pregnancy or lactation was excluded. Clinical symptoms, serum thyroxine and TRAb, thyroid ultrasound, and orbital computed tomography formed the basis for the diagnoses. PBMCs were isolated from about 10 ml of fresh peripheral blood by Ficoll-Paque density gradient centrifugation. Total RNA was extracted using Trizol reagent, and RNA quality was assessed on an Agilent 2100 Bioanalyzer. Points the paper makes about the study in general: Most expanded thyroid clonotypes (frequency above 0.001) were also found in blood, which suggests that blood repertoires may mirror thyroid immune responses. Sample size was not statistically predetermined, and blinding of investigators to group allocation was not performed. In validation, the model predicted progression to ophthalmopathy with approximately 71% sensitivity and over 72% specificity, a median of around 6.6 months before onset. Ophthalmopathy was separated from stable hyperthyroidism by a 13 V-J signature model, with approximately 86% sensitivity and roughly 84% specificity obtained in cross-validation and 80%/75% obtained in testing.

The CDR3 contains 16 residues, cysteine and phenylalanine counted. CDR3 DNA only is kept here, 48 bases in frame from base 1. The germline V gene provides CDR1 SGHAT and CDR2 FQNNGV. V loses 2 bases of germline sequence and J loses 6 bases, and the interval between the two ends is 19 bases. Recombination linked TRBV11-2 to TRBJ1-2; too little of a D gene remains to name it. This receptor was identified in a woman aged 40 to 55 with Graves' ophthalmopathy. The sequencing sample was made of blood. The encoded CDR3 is CASSLTALGIPNGYTF. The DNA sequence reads TGTGCCAGCAGCTTAACCGCATTAGGGATTCCTAATGGCTACACCTTC.